Following are 13 T cell receptor beta chains from one sample sequenced in a study of T cells in Graves' hyperthyroidism and ophthalmopathy. Regions amplified from RNA transcripts were the TCR beta CDR3 regions. RT-PCR in the first round (using the HTBI primer set) targeted the TCR CDR3. MiXCR was run by TCRdb on the multiplex PCR reads, yielding one entry per CDR3 protein. The sample comprises roughly 600,000 distinct CDR3 sequences, approximately 15% of which are singletons, and approximately 13% rests with the top ten. Sequences were obtained from blood. Every receptor here comes from a woman aged 50 to 60 with Graves' ophthalmopathy.

The chain couples TRBV7-9 to TRBJ2-7; TRBD2 matches 9 bases. The CDR3 has 15 amino acids. Trimming took 5 bases from V and 6 from J; bases not matched to a gene: 11. Germline V gene data show CDR1 as SEHNR and CDR2 as FQNEAQ (reference sequence). This CDR3 is CASSPRLAGMPEQYF. The CDR3, as DNA: TGTGCCAGCAGCCCCAGGCTAGCGGGAATGCCCGAGCAGTACTTC.

This clonotype was counted only a few times. The chain recombines TRBV29-1 with TRBJ2-2, with 9 nucleotides matching TRBD2. After removal of 6 bases from V and 5 bases from J, the junction contained 7 bases not matched to a gene. In germline, CDR1 is SQVTM, CDR2 ANQGSEA. This CDR3 contains 14 residues. CDR3 residues: CSVTGLAETGELFF. The CDR3 coding sequence is TGCAGCGTGACGGGACTAGCCGAAACCGGGGAGCTGTTTTTT.

J is TRBJ1-4 and V is TRBV28; no clear D gene. The CDR3 is 15 amino acids. The V gene lost 6 bases and the J gene lost 0 bases, with 11 bases spanning the gap. CDR1 and CDR2 (germline): MDHEN, SYDVKM. The CDR3 sequence is CASSIPGSTNEKLFF. CDR3 nucleotides: TGTGCCAGCAGCATACCGGGTTCAACTAATGAAAAACTGTTTTTT. Supplemented by reference TRBV28 and TRBJ1-4, the full variable domain reads DVKVTQSSRYLVKRTGEKVFLECVQDMDHENMFWYRQDPGLGLRLIYFSYDVKMKEKGDIPEGYSVSREKKERFSLILESASTNQTSMYLCASSIPGSTNEKLFFGSGTQLSVL.

This clonotype has at least ten counts. The chain links TRBV7-2 to TRBJ2-1; TRBD2 agrees at 11 bases. V gave up 1 base and J gave up 8 bases; unmatched junction bases: 1. The CDR3 sequence is 14 residues long. CDR1 and CDR2 (germline): SGHTA, FQGNSA. CDR3 residues: CASSLVAGGHEQFF. The DNA for the CDR3 is TGTGCCAGCAGCTTAGTAGCGGGAGGGCATGAGCAGTTCTTC. The entire variable domain, with the rest obtained from reference TRBV7-2 and TRBJ2-1, is as follows: GAGVSQSPSNKVTEKGKDVELRCDPISGHTALYWYRQSLGQGLEFLIYFQGNSAPDKSGLPSDRFSAERTGGSVSTLTIQRTQQEDSAVYLCASSLVAGGHEQFFGPGTRLTVL.

This clonotype was observed a few times. The chain combines TRBV20-1 with TRBJ1-5, with D tentatively TRBD1 (6 bases). Between the trimmed V and J ends, which lost 3 bases and 1 base, there was a span of 10 bases. The germline CDR1 and CDR2 sequences are DFQATT and SNEGSKA (reference sequence). This CDR3 is built from 14 residues. The CDR3 coding sequence is TGCAGTGCTAGCCCAGGGGCAAGCAATCAGCCCCAGCATTTT. Its translation: CSASPGASNQPQHF.

The rearrangement links TRBV7-3 to TRBJ2-2, with D perhaps matching TRBD2 (6 bases). CDR1 is SGHTA and CDR2 is FQGTGA in the germline V gene. V lost 5 bases and J 5 bases, leaving 9 bases between the germline ends. The CDR3 loop spans 13 amino acids. CDR3 in DNA: TGTGCCAGCAGCAGGAGGGTGACCGGGGAGCTGTTTTTT. Amino acid sequence: CASSRRVTGELFF. Supplemented by reference TRBV7-3 and TRBJ2-2, the full variable domain reads GAGVSQTPSNKVTEKGKYVELRCDPISGHTALYWYRQSLGQGPEFLIYFQGTGAADDSGLPNDRFFAVRPEGSVSTLKIQRTERGDSAVYLCASSRRVTGELFFGEGSRLTVL.

In this sample, this clonotype turned up a few times. V usage is TRBV5-1 and J usage is TRBJ2-3, with 8 bases identical to TRBD1. With V trimmed by 0 bases and J by 5 bases, 5 bases remained unmatched. Germline V gives CDR1 SGHRS, CDR2 YFSETQ. The CDR3 contains 15 residues. CDR3 in amino acids: CASSLVGQGKDTQYF. The CDR3 DNA reads TGCGCCAGCAGCTTGGTCGGACAGGGAAAAGATACGCAGTATTTT.

At least ten counts were recorded for this clonotype. This chain uses TRBV2 with TRBJ2-3; no reliable D call. The V gene lost 3 bases and the J gene lost 3 bases, with 4 bases spanning the gap. CDR1 and CDR2 from the germline V gene are SNHLY and FYNNEI. The CDR3 has 12 residues. CDR3 protein: CASSEETDTQYF. The CDR3 bases are TGTGCCAGCAGTGAGGAGACAGATACGCAGTATTTT.

This clonotype was recorded many times. The chain carries TRBV27 and TRBJ1-4; perhaps TRBD1 as D (5 bases). Germline V lookup: CDR1 MNHEY, CDR2 SMNVEV (reference sequence). The CDR3 contains 14 residues. Trimming removed 5 bases from V and 5 bases from J, with 12 bases in between. CDR3 amino acids: CASSDYDRNEKLFF. CDR3 nucleotides: TGTGCCAGCAGTGATTACGACAGAAATGAAAAACTGTTTTTT.

This chain joins TRBV5-1 and TRBJ1-1; D gene unclear. Germline V lookup: CDR1 SGHRS, CDR2 YFSETQ. This CDR3 spans 13 amino acids. The V gene lost 5 bases and the J gene lost 4 bases, with 12 bases spanning the gap. In DNA, the CDR3 is TGCGCCAGCAGGGATGTGATAGGCACTGAAGCTTTCTTT. Translated: CASRDVIGTEAFF.

This clonotype was counted at least ten times. The V and J genes are TRBV12-3 or TRBV12-4 and TRBJ1-4, with TRBD1 as a possible D gene (6 bases). Trimming stripped 4 bases from V and 7 bases from J, with 13 bases between. This CDR3 is built from 14 residues. CDR3 residues: CASSSDRLGEKLFF. As DNA, the CDR3 is TGTGCCAGCAGTTCAGACAGGCTTGGTGAAAAACTGTTTTTT.

This chain uses TRBV7-6 with TRBJ1-2, with D possibly matching TRBD1 (5 bases). CDR1 SGHVS and CDR2 FNYEAQ come from the germline V gene. Deletions cut 4 bases from V and 0 bases from J, with 15 bases between. This CDR3 has 16 residues. Here the CDR3 DNA reads TGTGCCAGCAGCTCCGGGACGACCAAACCTAACTATGGCTACACCTTC. Encoded protein: CASSSGTTKPNYGYTF.

This clonotype was detected many times. V gene TRBV9 combines with J gene TRBJ2-2; 11 bases are a match to TRBD2. Germline trimming cut 6 bases from V and 7 bases from J; bases unmatched to any gene: 14. Germline-derived CDR1 and CDR2 are SGDLS and YYNGEE. CDR3 length: 17 amino acids. CDR3 DNA: TGTGCCAGCACCCCGCTTGGCACTAGCGGGAGTGGCGGGGAGCTGTTTTTT. Amino acids: CASTPLGTSGSGGELFF.